Below, 6 T cell receptor beta chains from the same sample are listed, as sequenced in a study of human T cells and chemical hapten exposure. TCRdb analysed the RACE reads with MiXCR anew, one entry per CDR3 protein. Seen here are 350,000 or so distinct CDR3 sequences, around 6.9% observed once, and the top ten hold 8.4%. Time point specified: patch test 1, 2 weeks after DPC sensitization. Treatment defined: therapeutic diphenylcyclopropenone sensitization with weekly scalp DPC. Sequences were derived from whole blood, sampled in connection with sensitization to the hapten diphenylcyclopropenone (DPC). Source of these receptors: a young woman with alopecia areata. Some clones in this sample may be carry-over from other donors' samples.

This clonotype was picked up a small number of times. This chain uses TRBV4-3 with TRBJ1-4; 10 bases fit TRBD1. This CDR3 is 14 amino acids long. Germline CDR1 LGHNA, CDR2 YSLEER. V lost 4 bases, J lost 7 bases, and 3 bases stayed unmatched. The CDR3 DNA reads TGCGCCAGCAGCCCGACAGGGGGCCGTGAAAAACTGTTTTTT. It codes for CASSPTGGREKLFF.

The chain employs TRBV7-8 and TRBJ1-4, with D possibly TRBD1 on 5 matching bases. The CDR3 totals 12 residues. The V gene's germline CDR1 is SGHVS and CDR2 FQNEAQ. Trimming stripped 5 bases from V and 9 bases from J, with 10 bases between. DNA for the CDR3: TGTGCCAGCAGCGTGAACAGGAAAAAACTGTTTTTT. As protein: CASSVNRKKLFF.

This clonotype was seen more than once but under ten times. This chain connects TRBV18 to TRBJ1-1; 10 bases are shared with TRBD1. The V gene end was trimmed by 7 bases and the J gene end by 3 bases; junction bases not matched to a gene: 5. Germline V gene data show CDR1 as KGHSH and CDR2 as LQKENI. The CDR3 totals 14 residues. CDR3 in DNA: TGTGCCAGCTTTACGACAGGGGGCCACACTGAAGCTTTCTTT. This gives the protein CASFTTGGHTEAFF.

Only a few counts were recorded for this clonotype. The rearrangement links TRBV20-1 to TRBJ1-2; D is perhaps TRBD1 (6 bases). Trimming shortened V by 6 bases and J by 8 bases, and 16 bases separated the two germline ends. Per germline, CDR1 DFQATT and CDR2 SNEGSKA (reference sequence). This CDR3 spans 12 amino acids. The CDR3 sequence is CSAGGLPGGYTF. CDR3 in DNA: TGCAGTGCAGGGGGACTCCCCGGGGGCTACACCTTC.

In DNA, the CDR3 is TGTGCCAGCAGCCGGGACAGGGATTCACCCCTCCACTTT. Its translation is CASSRDRDSPLHF. The chain employs TRBV3-1 and TRBJ1-6; 9 bases align to TRBD1. The CDR3 is 13 amino acids. CDR1 LGHDT and CDR2 YNNKEL come from the germline V gene (reference sequence). V was clipped by 4 bases and J by 8 bases; unmatched bases: 0.

This clonotype came up many times. The rearrangement links TRBV3-1 to TRBJ2-5; D might be TRBD2 (5 bases). Deletions cut 0 bases from V and 5 bases from J, with 10 bases between. Germline V gives CDR1 LGHDT, CDR2 YNNKEL (reference sequence). The CDR3 runs to 14 residues. CDR3 coding DNA: TGTGCCAGCAGCCAAGATCGCGGGCTCGAGACCCAGTACTTC. It codes for CASSQDRGLETQYF.